The clone carrying this T cell receptor beta chain has more than one count but fewer than ten. The sample is drawn from a study of T cell repertoires in cytomegalovirus infection. TCRdb used MiXCR to reprocess the reads, holding one entry per CDR3 protein. The table includes approximately 630,000 distinct CDR3 sequences, 20% to 25% detected once. The CDR3 loop spans 13 amino acids. Germline CDR1 DFQATT, CDR2 SNEGSKA (reference sequence). The ends were cut back, 3 bases at V and 1 base at J, with 8 bases in the middle. The chain combines TRBV20-1 with TRBJ2-3; D remains unclear. Sample: CD8+ T cells from PBMCs. The receptor comes from a human donor in good health (CMV status not recorded). Some clones in this sample may be carry-over from other donors' samples. The CDR3 DNA reads as TGCAGTGCTAGTTTCGAGGGCACAGATACGCAGTATTTT. This encodes CSASFEGTDTQYF.